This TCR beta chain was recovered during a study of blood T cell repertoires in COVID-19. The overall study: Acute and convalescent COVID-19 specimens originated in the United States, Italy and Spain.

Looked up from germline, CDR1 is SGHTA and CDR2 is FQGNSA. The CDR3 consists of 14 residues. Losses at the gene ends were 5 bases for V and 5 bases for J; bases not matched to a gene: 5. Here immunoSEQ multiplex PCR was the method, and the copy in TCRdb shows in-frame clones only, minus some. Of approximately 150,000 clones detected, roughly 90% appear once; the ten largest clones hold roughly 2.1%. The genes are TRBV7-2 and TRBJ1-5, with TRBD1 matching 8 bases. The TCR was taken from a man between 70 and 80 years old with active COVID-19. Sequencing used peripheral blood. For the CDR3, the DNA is TGTGCCAGCAGCCCGGGACAGGAACATCAGCCCCAGCATTTT. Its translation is CASSPGQEHQPQHF.